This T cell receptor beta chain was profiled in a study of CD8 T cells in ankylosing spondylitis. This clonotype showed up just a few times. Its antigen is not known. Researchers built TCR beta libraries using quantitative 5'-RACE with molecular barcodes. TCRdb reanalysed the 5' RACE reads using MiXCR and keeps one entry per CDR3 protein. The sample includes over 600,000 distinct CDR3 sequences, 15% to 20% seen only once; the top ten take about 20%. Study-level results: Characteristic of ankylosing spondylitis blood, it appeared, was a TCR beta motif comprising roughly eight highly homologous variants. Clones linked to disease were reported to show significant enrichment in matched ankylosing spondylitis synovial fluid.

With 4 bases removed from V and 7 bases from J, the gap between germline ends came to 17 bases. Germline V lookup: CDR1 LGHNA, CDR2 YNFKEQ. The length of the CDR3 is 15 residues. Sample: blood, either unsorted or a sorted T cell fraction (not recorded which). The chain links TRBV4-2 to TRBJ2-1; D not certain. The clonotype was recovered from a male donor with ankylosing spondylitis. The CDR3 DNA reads TGTGCCAGCAGCCCTAATATTAGGGTCGAGAATGAGCAGTTCTTC. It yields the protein CASSPNIRVENEQFF.